This T cell receptor (beta chain) was recorded in a study of blood T cell repertoires in COVID-19. In the study overall: Italy, Spain and the United States were the sources of the convalescent and acute COVID-19 samples. T cells, B-cell-depleted T cells, or PBMCs supplied cDNA or gDNA.

This clone was counted at least ten times. In the source study's methods: Reference gene primers were amplified, and this amplification served to estimate nucleated cell counts. The protocol was immunoSEQ multiplex PCR, while the TCRdb copy is restricted to in-frame clones and leaves out a portion. V and J calls and clone size are those listed in that table; D and trimming were worked out from the DNA. The sample lists 65,000 or so clones; more than 75% were seen once. The V gene lost 2 bases and the J gene lost 6 bases, with 12 bases spanning the gap. CDR3 size: 13 residues. Germline CDR1 reads SGHDT; CDR2 reads YYEEEE.

This clonotype was obtained from a woman between 65 and 79 years old with acute or convalescent COVID-19. V is TRBV5-6 and J is TRBJ2-7; D may be TRBD1 (5 bases). Sequencing used peripheral blood. The CDR3 region is CASSFGRGGEQYF. The CDR3 bases are TGTGCCAGCAGCTTCGGAAGGGGCGGCGAGCAGTACTTC. The whole variable domain, filled in from reference TRBV5-6 and TRBJ2-7, reads DAGVTQSPTHLIKTRGQQVTLRCSPKSGHDTVSWYQQALGQGPQFIFQYYEEEERQRGNFPDRFSGHQFPNYSSELNVNALLLGDSALYLCASSFGRGGEQYFGPGTRLTVT.